The rows below give T cell receptor beta chains drawn from one sample of a study of T cells in Graves' hyperthyroidism and ophthalmopathy. Via MiXCR, TCRdb re-called the multiplex PCR reads, giving one row per CDR3 protein. The sample consists of roughly 93,000 distinct CDR3 sequences, approximately 39% of them appearing once. The specimen sequenced was peripheral blood or thyroid tissue (not recorded which). Every receptor here comes from a woman aged 25 to 39 with Graves' hyperthyroidism. CDR3s include the opening cysteine and the closing phenylalanine or tryptophan. The D gene is left open where the match is weak. A row's size may be missing; if present it is once, few, many or a size class.

d_gene,abundance,j_gene,v_gene,CDR3nt,CDR3aa
.,many,TRBJ2-2,TRBV5-1,TGCGCCAGCAGCTTATCGGGGAACCCCGGGGAGCTGTTTTTT,CASSLSGNPGELFF
TRBD2,.,TRBJ2-2,TRBV7-9,TGTGCCAGCAGCCCCCCCCCGGGACTAGCGGGAGCCGGGGAGCTGTTTTTT,CASSPPPGLAGAGELFF
.,.,TRBJ2-7,TRBV20-1,TGCAGGGCTAGAGATCCCAGGACAAATCTCTACGAGCAGTACTTC,CRARDPRTNLYEQYF
TRBD2,many,TRBJ2-2,TRBV28,TGTGCCAGCAGACACCCGGGACTACCGAACACCGGGGAGCTGTTTTTT,CASRHPGLPNTGELFF
.,many,TRBJ2-2,TRBV2,TGTGCCAGCACCGAAGGAGAGGTCACCGGGGAGCTGTTTTTT,CASTEGEVTGELFF
.,many,TRBJ1-5,TRBV4-1,TGCGCCAGCAGCCAAGATCGAAACACATACAATCAGCCCCAGCATTTT,CASSQDRNTYNQPQHF
.,many,TRBJ1-1,TRBV6-1,TGTGCCAGCAATCTCCGCGGAGTGAACACTGAAGCTTTCTTT,CASNLRGVNTEAFF
TRBD2,many,TRBJ2-3,TRBV25-1,TGTGCCAGCAGTGAGGACTTGACGCGGGAGGTGTCAGATACGCAGTATTTT,CASSEDLTREVSDTQYF
.,.,TRBJ1-4,TRBV15,TGTGCCACCAGCAGGGGCAGGGGCAGAGATGAAAAACTGTTTTTT,CATSRGRGRDEKLFF
.,many,TRBJ2-7,TRBV24-1,TGTGCCACCAGTGATTTCGGCGGTCGGCAGCAGTACTTC,CATSDFGGRQQYF
.,.,TRBJ2-5,TRBV6-2/TRBV6-3,TGTGCCAGCAGTTACAGGGCCGTCTGGGAGACCCAGTACTTC,CASSYRAVWETQYF
.,.,TRBJ1-1,TRBV7-2,TGTGCCAGCAGCCTAGGGGGAGTCACGTACACTGAAGCTTTCTTT,CASSLGGVTYTEAFF
TRBD1,many,TRBJ1-1,TRBV6-5,TGCGCCAGCAGCTACCGGGACAGGAACACTGAAGCTTTCTTT,CASSYRDRNTEAFF
.,.,TRBJ1-6,TRBV10-3,TGTGCCATCAGTGCTAGACGATTGGGGAATTCACCCCTCCACTTT,CAISARRLGNSPLHF
.,many,TRBJ1-2,TRBV25-1,TGTGCCAGCAGTTTGGGGACTAACTATGGCTACACCTTC,CASSLGTNYGYTF
.,many,TRBJ1-5,TRBV6-5,TGTGCCAGCAGTTACTCGATCCAGCAGCCCCAGCATTTT,CASSYSIQQPQHF
.,once,TRBJ2-7,TRBV27,TGTGCCAGCAGTTCCGTCTGGGGACATGCCTTCGAGCAGTACTTC,CASSSVWGHAFEQYF
TRBD1,.,TRBJ2-7,TRBV7-9,TGTGCCAGCAGCTATGACAGGGGAGCGTTCTACGAGCAGTACTTC,CASSYDRGAFYEQYF
.,many,TRBJ1-1,TRBV9,TGTGCCAGCAGCGCCAGCTCGGGGTCGCTCCACACTGAAGCTTTCTTT,CASSASSGSLHTEAFF
TRBD2,many,TRBJ2-3,TRBV20-1,TGCAGCGAGCGGGAGGGTGGGACAGATACGCAGTATTTT,CSEREGGTDTQYF
TRBD1,.,TRBJ1-2,TRBV20-1,TGCAGTGCTTGGGACAGGGCTCGAGCTAACTATGGCTACACCTTC,CSAWDRARANYGYTF
.,many,TRBJ2-5,TRBV5-1,TGCGCCAGCGCCCTTGGGTTTCTAGCAGGCGAGACCCAGTACTTC,CASALGFLAGETQYF
TRBD1,many,TRBJ1-2,TRBV7-9,TGTGCCAGCAGCAGACTTTCGGACAGGGGGGCGTATGGCTACACCTTC,CASSRLSDRGAYGYTF
TRBD1,.,TRBJ2-5,TRBV13,TGTGCCAGCAGCCAAGGTAGAGGGGGCGTAAAGACCCAGTACTTC,CASSQGRGGVKTQYF
.,.,TRBJ1-5,TRBV7-9,TGTGCCAGCAGCTTAGAGGGTCGCAATCAGCCCCAGCATTTT,CASSLEGRNQPQHF
TRBD1,many,TRBJ1-2,TRBV28,TGTGCCATCTTCACGGGACAGACGTTAAATGGCTACACCTTC,CAIFTGQTLNGYTF
.,.,TRBJ2-5,TRBV11-2,TGTGCCAGCAGCTTGATCCTGGGGCTACCACAAGAGACCCAGTACTTC,CASSLILGLPQETQYF
TRBD2,.,TRBJ2-5,TRBV7-6,TGTGCCAGCAGCCCAGAGAGCGGGAGTCGAGAGACCCAGTACTTC,CASSPESGSRETQYF
TRBD2,.,TRBJ2-5,TRBV7-2,TGTGCCAGCAGCGTAACTAGCGGGACCCAAGAGACCCAGTACTTC,CASSVTSGTQETQYF